There are a few counts of the clone carrying this T cell receptor (beta chain). Its antigen is unidentified. This record comes from a study of blood T cells in healthy people across ages. The study drew donors from healthy Caucasian individuals in Russia aged roughly 6 to 95. Findings and caveats of the study: Higher diversity and more naive CD4+ cells were features of long-lived donors, compared to aged donors.

With V trimmed by 7 bases and J by 6 bases, 4 bases remained unmatched. The CDR3 sequence is 12 residues long. Germline CDR1 DFQATT, CDR2 SNEGSKA (reference sequence). Using a J-beta primer mix together with a sample-barcoded 5' primer, a second PCR was run for roughly 6 to 12 cycles. MiXCR was run by TCRdb on the 5' RACE reads, yielding one entry per CDR3 protein. The data contain about 720,000 distinct CDR3 sequences, roughly 20% of them singletons. Material: blood. The chain uses TRBV20-1 and TRBJ2-3; the match to TRBD1 covers 10 bases. The receptor was isolated from a man between 65 and 79 years old in good health. The CDR3 DNA is TGCAGTGAAACGGGACAGGGGGATACGCAGTATTTT. It yields the protein CSETGQGDTQYF.